The rows below give T cell receptor beta chains drawn from one sample of a study of blood T cell repertoires in COVID-19. Assay: immunoSEQ multiplex PCR; the TCRdb copy retains only in-frame clones and omits some. The sample has about 250,000 clones; under 90% are singletons. Sequenced sample: peripheral blood. Source of these receptors: a woman aged 40 to 50 who had recovered from COVID-19. Each CDR3 is given with its conserved first and last residue. Fields, in order: V gene, J gene, D gene, clone size, CDR3 DNA, CDR3 protein. A D gene is named only where the DNA matches it firmly. A clone size is listed for some rows: how often the clone was seen (once, few, many), or a class if it is expanded.

V gene: TRBV15; J gene: TRBJ1-4; D gene: .; clone size: .; CDR3 DNA: TGTGCCACCAGCTGGAGGGAAAAACTGTTTTTT; CDR3 protein: CATSWREKLFF
V gene: TRBV18; J gene: TRBJ1-6; D gene: TRBD1; clone size: .; CDR3 DNA: TGTGCCAGCTCGCCGAAGTCGGGGACAGATAATTCACCCCTCCACTTT; CDR3 protein: CASSPKSGTDNSPLHF
V gene: TRBV7-2; J gene: TRBJ2-3; D gene: TRBD2; clone size: .; CDR3 DNA: TGTGCCAGCCTACCGGGACTAGCGGCCACACCGAGAGGTACAGATACGCAGTATTTT; CDR3 protein: CASLPGLAATPRGTDTQYF
V gene: TRBV3-1/TRBV3-2; J gene: TRBJ1-2; D gene: TRBD1; clone size: few; CDR3 DNA: TGTGCCAGCAGCCAAGTGACAGGGGGCGATTATGGCTACACCTTC; CDR3 protein: CASSQVTGGDYGYTF
V gene: TRBV5-1; J gene: TRBJ2-5; D gene: TRBD1; clone size: .; CDR3 DNA: TGCGCCAGCAGCTCCACAGGGGGCGCCGGGGAGACCCAGTACTTC; CDR3 protein: CASSSTGGAGETQYF
V gene: TRBV29-1; J gene: TRBJ2-7; D gene: .; clone size: .; CDR3 DNA: TGCAGCGTTGCTATCCGCGGGTCCGCCCCCTACGAGCAGTACTTC; CDR3 protein: CSVAIRGSAPYEQYF
V gene: TRBV6-5; J gene: TRBJ2-3; D gene: TRBD1; clone size: .; CDR3 DNA: TGTGCCAGTAGGACAGGGGACACAGATACGCAGTATTTT; CDR3 protein: CASRTGDTDTQYF
V gene: TRBV27; J gene: TRBJ1-6; D gene: .; clone size: .; CDR3 DNA: TGTGCCAGCAGTTTAGGGAGGGTTTCACCCCTCCACTTT; CDR3 protein: CASSLGRVSPLHF
V gene: TRBV3-1/TRBV3-2; J gene: TRBJ2-5; D gene: .; clone size: .; CDR3 DNA: TGTGCCAGCAGCCCCTTGGAGACTAGTTTGGAGACCCAGTACTTC; CDR3 protein: CASSPLETSLETQYF
V gene: TRBV6-5; J gene: TRBJ2-1; D gene: TRBD2; clone size: .; CDR3 DNA: TGTGCCAGCAGGCCGATAGCGGGAGCGGGCAATGAGCAGTTCTTC; CDR3 protein: CASRPIAGAGNEQFF
V gene: TRBV5-4; J gene: TRBJ2-5; D gene: .; clone size: few; CDR3 DNA: TGTGCCAGCAGCTTGGCTCTCGGGGAGACCCAGTACTTC; CDR3 protein: CASSLALGETQYF
V gene: TRBV27; J gene: TRBJ2-5; D gene: TRBD1; clone size: .; CDR3 DNA: TGTGCCAGCAGTCCCAGGGGGCTGGAGACCCAGTACTTC; CDR3 protein: CASSPRGLETQYF
V gene: TRBV7-9; J gene: TRBJ2-7; D gene: TRBD2; clone size: .; CDR3 DNA: TGTGCCAGCAGGACTAGCGGGGGTCCCTCCTACGAGCAGTACTTC; CDR3 protein: CASRTSGGPSYEQYF
V gene: TRBV30; J gene: TRBJ2-7; D gene: TRBD1; clone size: .; CDR3 DNA: TGTGCCTGGAGGGGACAGGGAGGAGCCTACGAGCAGTACTTC; CDR3 protein: CAWRGQGGAYEQYF
V gene: TRBV27; J gene: TRBJ2-1; D gene: TRBD2; clone size: few; CDR3 DNA: TGTGCCAGCAGCCTAACTAGCGGGAGTTACAATGAGCAGTTCTTC; CDR3 protein: CASSLTSGSYNEQFF